Listed here are 24 T cell receptor beta chains from one sample, sequenced in a study of cytomegalovirus exposure and HLA in healthy donors (dated by TCRdb to about 2017). Receptor amplification or capture employed the immunoSEQ multiplex PCR assay. TCRdb re-hosts the immuneACCESS table, in-frame sequences only. Its copies lack some clones; in the studies checked, an unresolved V gene accounts for under half of them, and the cause for the rest is not known. For this sample the table gives some 210,000 clones, of which over 75% were detected only once. The biggest ten clones account for about 2% of the sample. Specimen: PBMCs. The receptor set was obtained from a woman younger than 30 in good health and CMV-seropositive.

The count of this clone is one. A read error may account for a junction end that differs from germline. This chain connects TRBV6-1 to TRBJ2-7, with D possibly being TRBD2 (6 bases). Germline CDR1 MNHNS, CDR2 SASEGT. The CDR3 totals 13 residues. CDR3 DNA sequence: TGTGCCAGCAGTGAAGTGCGGGAATACGAGCAGTACTTT. It translates to CASSEVREYEQYF.

The chain recombines TRBV7-2 with TRBJ2-3, with 9 positions matching TRBD2. Unmatched junction bases numbered 14, after V lost 0 bases and J lost 4 bases. The CDR3 consists of 19 residues. In germline, CDR1 is SGHTA, CDR2 FQGNSA. CDR3 nucleotide sequence: TGTGCCAGCAGCTTAGCACGGGAATTAGCGGGAGTGGCCGCAGATACGCAGTATTTT. As protein: CASSLARELAGVAADTQYF. The variable domain in full, with the rest retrieved from reference TRBV7-2 and TRBJ2-3, is GAGVSQSPSNKVTEKGKDVELRCDPISGHTALYWYRQSLGQGLEFLIYFQGNSAPDKSGLPSDRFSAERTGGSVSTLTIQRTQQEDSAVYLCASSLARELAGVAADTQYFGPGTRLTVL.

This chain connects TRBV21-1 to TRBJ2-5; the D call TRBD1 from the table was never checked on the DNA. TRBV21-1 is tagged as a pseudogene. CDR3 length: 15 amino acids. DNA for the CDR3: TGTGCCAGCAGCAAAGAAGGGGGAATTGGAGAGACCCAGTACTTC. Protein sequence: CASSKEGGIGETQYF.

V is TRBV27 and J is TRBJ1-5, with a weak D call TRBD1 (6 bases). CDR1 is MNHEY and CDR2 is SMNVEV in the germline V gene (reference sequence). Between the trimmed V and J ends, which lost 5 bases and 2 bases, there was a span of 19 bases. This CDR3 has 17 amino acids. The DNA of the CDR3 is TGTGCCAGCAGTGGGGACACGGGATGGAGTCGCAATCAGCCCCAGCATTTT. Residues: CASSGDTGWSRNQPQHF.

J is TRBJ2-7 and V is TRBV18; 7 bases map to TRBD1. Germline V gives CDR1 KGHSH, CDR2 LQKENI. This CDR3 contains 15 residues. V was clipped by 4 bases and J by 3 bases; unmatched bases: 9. The CDR3 coding sequence is TGTGCCAGCTCACTGGCAGGGGGATCATACTACGAGCAGTACTTC. Protein sequence: CASSLAGGSYYEQYF. Variable domain in full (rest from reference TRBV18 and TRBJ2-7): NAGVMQNPRHLVRRRGQEARLRCSPMKGHSHVYWYRQLPEEGLKFMVYLQKENIIDESGMPKERFSAEFPKEGPSILRIQQVVRGDSAAYFCASSLAGGSYYEQYFGPGTRLTVT.

The V gene is TRBV5-1, the J gene TRBJ2-5; unclear D gene. Per germline, CDR1 SGHRS and CDR2 YFSETQ. This CDR3 region has 15 residues. The germline V and J ends were trimmed by 0 bases and 2 bases, with 11 bases remaining between them. The chain's CDR3 is CASSLGPGPQETQYF. DNA for the CDR3: TGCGCCAGCAGCTTGGGCCCGGGTCCACAAGAGACCCAGTACTTC.

This clone came up a few times. This chain links TRBV4-1 with TRBJ1-2; D uncertain. This CDR3 is built from 14 residues. Germline lookup yields CDR1 MGHRA and CDR2 YSYEKL. V lost 0 bases, J lost 6 bases, and 11 bases lay in between. This CDR3 is CASSQDPGLDGYTF. DNA of the CDR3: TGCGCCAGCAGCCAAGATCCCGGACTAGATGGCTACACCTTC.

Here the CDR3 DNA reads TGCGCCAGCAGCTTGTTCTATGAGCAGTTCTTC. It translates to CASSLFYEQFF. The chain recombines TRBV5-1 with TRBJ2-1; D remains unclear. The CDR3 loop spans 11 amino acids. With 1 base removed from V and 8 bases from J, the gap between germline ends came to 4 bases. Germline CDR1 and CDR2: SGHRS and YFSETQ.

V is TRBV6-1 and J is TRBJ2-7; 8 nucleotides line up with TRBD1. This CDR3 contains 14 residues. Trimming removed 5 bases from V and 5 bases from J; junction bases left unmatched: 8. From germline, CDR1 is MNHNS and CDR2 SASEGT. The CDR3: CASSPRTGLNEQYF. The CDR3 DNA reads TGTGCCAGCAGTCCGAGGACAGGGCTTAACGAGCAGTACTTC.

This clone has more than one count but fewer than ten. The gene calls are TRBV7-9 and TRBJ1-4, with D unclear. The CDR3 is 14 residues long. The ends were cut back, 7 bases at V and 1 base at J, with 10 bases in the middle. The germline V gene has CDR1 SEHNR and CDR2 FQNEAQ (reference sequence). CDR3 in amino acids: CASNFEGTNEKLFF. The CDR3 region has the DNA TGTGCCAGCAACTTCGAGGGAACTAATGAAAAACTGTTTTTT.

The rearrangement joins TRBV2 to TRBJ2-7, with TRBD1 matching over 10 bases. This CDR3 is built from 15 residues. Germline V gene sequence: CDR1 SNHLY, CDR2 FYNNEI. The trim removed 8 bases at V and 2 bases at J, leaving 9 bases unmatched. The CDR3, as DNA: TGTGCCAGCCGTTTAGGGACAGGGGTCCCCTACGAGCAGTACTTC. It is translated as CASRLGTGVPYEQYF.

V and J are TRBV5-6 and TRBJ1-2; the match to TRBD1 covers 7 bases. The V gene end was trimmed by 4 bases and the J gene end by 4 bases; junction bases not matched to a gene: 19. This CDR3 is 18 amino acids long. The germline gives CDR1 SGHDT, CDR2 YYEEEE. For the CDR3, the DNA is TGTGCCAGCAGCCAAACCGGGACAGCGAACCAAGGGGGCTATGGCTACACCTTC. It translates to CASSQTGTANQGGYGYTF.

The CDR3, as DNA: TGTGCCTGGAGTGGGGTCCGGAGGACAGGGTTAAGAAACACTGAAGCTTTCTTT. Protein: CAWSGVRRTGLRNTEAFF. The V gene is TRBV30, the J gene TRBJ1-1, with 8 bases aligning to TRBD1. Germline V gene sequence: CDR1 GTSNPN, CDR2 SVGIG (reference sequence). V lost 1 base and J lost 2; bases outside the gene matches: 15. The CDR3 sequence is 18 residues long.

The J gene is TRBJ1-2, the V gene TRBV13; D is uncertain. This CDR3 comprises 15 residues. Germline CDR1 is PRHDT and CDR2 is FYEKMQ (reference sequence). Trimming left V 2 bases short and J 5 bases short, with 15 bases between. Written as DNA, the CDR3 is TGTGCCAGCAGCTTAAGTTTTGGGAGGGCTTATGGCTACACCTTC. Translating it yields CASSLSFGRAYGYTF.

The rearrangement uses TRBV28 and TRBJ2-7, with TRBD1 matching 10 bases. V trimming: 5 bases; J trimming: 3 bases; junction bases outside the gene matches: 4. This CDR3 contains 14 residues. Per germline, CDR1 MDHEN and CDR2 SYDVKM. The CDR3 protein is CASSPWTGGYEQYF. As DNA, the CDR3 is TGTGCCAGCAGTCCCTGGACAGGGGGCTACGAGCAGTACTTC.

The chain carries TRBV28 and TRBJ2-3; possibly TRBD2 for D (6 bases). Germline V gene sequence: CDR1 MDHEN, CDR2 SYDVKM. The V end was cut by 2 bases, the J end by 2 bases, with 8 bases between. CDR3 length: 14 amino acids. The chain's CDR3 is CASSLAGYTDTQYF. In DNA, the CDR3 is TGTGCCAGCAGTTTAGCGGGGTACACAGATACGCAGTATTTT.

The V call is TRBV7-3, the J call TRBJ2-5, with D possibly being TRBD1 (6 bases). Germline V lookup: CDR1 SGHTA, CDR2 FQGTGA. The ends were cut back, 2 bases at V and 4 bases at J, with 17 bases in the middle. CDR3 size: 16 residues. The CDR3 nucleotides read TGTGCCAGCAGCTTACAACCGTCAGGGGCGGGAGAGACCCAGTACTTC. Its translation: CASSLQPSGAGETQYF.

The rearrangement links TRBV5-6 to TRBJ2-7; D is unclear. Germline CDR1 reads SGHDT; CDR2 reads YYEEEE. V dropped 0 bases and J dropped 7 bases, with 11 bases sitting between them. The CDR3 contains 13 residues. Here the CDR3 reads CASSLAAVGEQYF. DNA for the CDR3: TGTGCCAGCAGCTTGGCCGCGGTGGGTGAGCAGTACTTC.

J is TRBJ1-2 and V is TRBV19; TRBD1 agrees at 8 bases. V trimming: 5 bases; J trimming: 4 bases; junction bases outside the gene matches: 9. CDR1 LNHDA and CDR2 SQIVND come from the germline V gene (reference sequence). This CDR3 comprises 15 residues. CDR3 DNA sequence: TGTGCCAGTAGTCCAATGCAGGGGGCACTCTATGGCTACACCTTC. This translates into CASSPMQGALYGYTF.

The chain is built from TRBV28 and TRBJ2-7; 8 positions agree with TRBD1. The CDR3 extends over 12 amino acids. Germline trimming cut 9 bases from V and 11 bases from J; bases unmatched to any gene: 12. Germline assignment: CDR1 MDHEN and CDR2 SYDVKM. The CDR3 is CASGQGEVGKYF. CDR3 nucleotide sequence: TGTGCCAGTGGACAGGGAGAAGTGGGAAAGTACTTC.

This clone came up a few times. This chain joins TRBV7-2 and TRBJ2-7; perhaps TRBD1 as D (6 bases). The V gene's germline CDR1 is SGHTA and CDR2 FQGNSA. This CDR3 is built from 14 residues. V dropped 1 base and J dropped 5 bases, with 12 bases sitting between them. In DNA, the CDR3 is TGTGCCAGCAGCTTAGTAACAGGGCCCAACGAGCAGTACTTC. It translates to CASSLVTGPNEQYF.

The rearrangement uses TRBV15 and TRBJ1-3, with a tentative D call TRBD1 (6 bases). V was clipped by 0 bases and J by 4 bases, with 7 bases between them. Looked up from germline, CDR1 is LNHNV and CDR2 is YYDKDF (reference sequence). The CDR3 covers 14 residues. CDR3 residues: CATSREQGGNTIYF. In DNA, the CDR3 is TGTGCCACCAGCAGAGAACAGGGAGGAAACACCATATATTTT.

The V gene is TRBV5-4, the J gene TRBJ2-2, with D maybe TRBD1 (6 bases). Trimming took 1 base from V and 7 from J, leaving 17 bases between them. The CDR3 consists of 16 residues. Germline CDR1 reads SGHNT; CDR2 reads YYREEE (reference sequence). CDR3 sequence (DNA): TGTGCCAGCAGCTTGAGGTTAGGGGGTCGAGGCGGGGAGCTGTTTTTT. It is translated as CASSLRLGGRGGELFF.

V gene TRBV4-1 combines with J gene TRBJ2-3; TRBD2 matches 13 bases. Per the germline V gene, CDR1 is MGHRA and CDR2 is YSYEKL. V lost 6 bases, J lost 1 base, and 22 bases stayed unmatched. The CDR3 covers 22 residues. DNA for the CDR3: TGCGCCAGCAGAGCTAAGAAGGGCTCAGGGGGACTAGCGGGACCACGCACAGATACGCAGTATTTT. Translated, it gives CASRAKKGSGGLAGPRTDTQYF.